This T cell receptor (beta chain) is drawn from a study of blood T cells in healthy people across ages. Notes on the study in general: Older age coincided with a roughly linear decline in TCR beta diversity per million T cells.

Using a J-beta primer mix together with a sample-barcoded 5' primer, a second PCR was run for roughly 6 to 12 cycles. TCRdb passed the 5' RACE reads through MiXCR, listing each CDR3 protein once. The table lists 850,000 to 950,000 distinct CDR3 sequences, around 26% of them singletons. Those donating, healthy Caucasian individuals from Russia, were aged roughly 6 to 95. This clonotype occurred a few times. Its antigen is unknown. The germline CDR1 and CDR2 sequences are ENHRY and SYGVKD. CDR3 length equals 13 residues. Trimming cost V 11 bases and J 0 bases, with 14 bases left between them. This clonotype was obtained from a woman older than 75 in good health. Material for sequencing was blood. The V gene is TRBV10-3, the J gene TRBJ2-7; D remains unclear. The CDR3 protein is CASLTEYSYEQYF. In nucleotides, the CDR3 is TGTGCCTCGTTGACCGAATACTCCTACGAGCAGTACTTC.